The clone carrying this T cell receptor beta chain was seen a handful of times. The sample comes from a study of patients and donors after allogeneic stem cell transplantation. Trimming stripped 4 bases from V and 8 bases from J, with 15 bases between. CDR1 and CDR2 from the germline V gene are MNHEY and SMNVEV (reference sequence). The CDR3 consists of 14 residues. TCRdb passed the RT-PCR reads through MiXCR, listing each CDR3 protein once. Counted here are under 170,000 distinct CDR3 sequences, over 30% occurring once; the ten biggest clones make up roughly 50%. The chain is built from TRBV27 and TRBJ1-5, with D perhaps TRBD1 (5 bases). This TCR was recovered from a human donor who was either an allogeneic HSCT recipient or a stem cell or donor lymphocyte infusion donor (not recorded which). It is not recorded whose cells these are; they may come from a transplant donor. Sequenced: blood, either unsorted or a sorted T cell fraction (not recorded which). The CDR3 nucleotides are TGTGCCAGCAGTTCCCGGGGGGGGTGGAAGCCCCAGCATTTT. Protein product: CASSSRGGWKPQHF.